This T cell receptor beta chain was sequenced during a study of radiation and T cells in renal cell carcinoma. This CDR3 comprises 16 residues. Trimming took 5 bases from V and 6 from J, leaving 20 bases between them. Germline CDR1 is SGHNT and CDR2 is YENEEA. TCRdb's copy holds only in-frame clones and misses some; the assay was immunoSEQ multiplex PCR. The sample contains tens of thousands of clones, 82% of which appear only once. This sample's time point: baseline pretreatment blood. Treatment described: 15 Gy SBRT to primary tumor, nephrectomy 4 weeks later. This chain uses TRBV11-3 with TRBJ2-1, with D possibly being TRBD2 (6 bases). Specimen: blood, collected from a patient whose treatment included radiotherapy and nephrectomy. This clonotype was obtained from a man aged 55 to 69 with renal cell carcinoma. The CDR3: CASSNVGGGSLNEQFF. CDR3 nucleotides: TGTGCCAGCAGCAACGTGGGGGGAGGATCCCTCAATGAGCAGTTCTTC.